This T cell receptor beta chain was observed in a study of OX40 agonist ivuxolimab in advanced cancers. Broader study findings: In CD8+ T cells, expanded clones were on average more numerous than in CD4+.

This CDR3 is built from 18 residues. Libraries were prepared by immunoSEQ multiplex PCR; TCRdb keeps only in-frame clonotypes and omits some of them. The sample holds about 73,000 clones, about nine tenths seen once. With respect to this clone: What it binds is not known.

This receptor was taken from an adult with an advanced solid tumor such as melanoma, head and neck, liver or kidney cancer. The J gene is TRBJ2-1, the V gene TRBV7-5; the table's D call, TRBD2, was not checked against the DNA. TRBV7-5 is shown as a pseudogene. This material consisted of CD4+ or CD8+ T cells sorted from blood, taken in a trial of the OX40 agonist ivuxolimab. The CDR3 DNA sequence: TGTGCCAGAAGCCCTAGCTGGGAGCGGGAGGGCCGTACGTATGAGCAGTTCTTC. Translated, it gives CARSPSWEREGRTYEQFF.